The present entry profiles one T cell receptor beta chain with its context. Germline V gene lookup returns CDR1 MDHEN and CDR2 SYDVKM. V lost 2 bases and J lost 4, with 15 bases in between. The CDR3 has 15 amino acids. The assay was immunoSEQ multiplex PCR, and TCRdb's table has in-frame clones only and misses some. Found here are 40,000 to 50,000 clones, approximately 90% of them singletons; the top ten hold over 4.5%. The entry originates in a study of blood T cell repertoires in COVID-19. Across the whole study: In each case, the material was cDNA or gDNA derived from T cells, B-cell-depleted T cells, or PBMCs.

Specimen: peripheral blood. The V call is TRBV28, the J call TRBJ2-7, with D tentatively TRBD1 (5 bases). This TCR came from a man in his forties or fifties with active COVID-19. The CDR3 DNA reads as TGTGCCAGCAGTTTACCGGCAGGGCCCCTGTACGAGCAGTACTTC. Translated, it gives CASSLPAGPLYEQYF. The entire variable domain, with the rest obtained from reference TRBV28 and TRBJ2-7, is as follows: DVKVTQSSRYLVKRTGEKVFLECVQDMDHENMFWYRQDPGLGLRLIYFSYDVKMKEKGDIPEGYSVSREKKERFSLILESASTNQTSMYLCASSLPAGPLYEQYFGPGTRLTVT.